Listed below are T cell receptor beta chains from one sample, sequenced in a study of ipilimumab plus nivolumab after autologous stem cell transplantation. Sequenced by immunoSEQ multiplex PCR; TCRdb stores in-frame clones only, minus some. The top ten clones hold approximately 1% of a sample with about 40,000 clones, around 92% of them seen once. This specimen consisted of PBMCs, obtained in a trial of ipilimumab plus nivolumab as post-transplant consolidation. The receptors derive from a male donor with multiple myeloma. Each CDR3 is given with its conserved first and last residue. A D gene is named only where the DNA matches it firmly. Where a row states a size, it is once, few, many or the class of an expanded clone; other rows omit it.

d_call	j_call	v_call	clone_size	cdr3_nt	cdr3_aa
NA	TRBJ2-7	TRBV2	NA	TGTGCCAGCAGGGGACGGACCTACGAGCAGTACTTC	CASRGRTYEQYF
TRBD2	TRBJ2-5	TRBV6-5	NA	TGTGCCAGCAGTTTACAGACTAGCGGGAGGAAAGAGACCCAGTACTTC	CASSLQTSGRKETQYF
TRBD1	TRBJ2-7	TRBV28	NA	TGTGCCAGCAGTTTCCCGGGACAGGGACCCTACGAGCAGTACTTC	CASSFPGQGPYEQYF
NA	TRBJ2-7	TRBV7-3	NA	TGTGCCAGCAGCTTAGGTGGGGGATCCTACGAGCAGTACTTC	CASSLGGGSYEQYF
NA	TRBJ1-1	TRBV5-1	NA	TGCGCCAGCAGCTTGGCCCGACCTGGGACGGGCACTGAAGCTTTCTTT	CASSLARPGTGTEAFF
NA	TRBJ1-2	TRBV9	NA	TGTGCCAGCAGCGCTCCGGGGCATTCTGGTGGGTATGGCTACACCTTC	CASSAPGHSGGYGYTF
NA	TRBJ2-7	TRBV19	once	TGTGCCAGTAGTGCGGGACTCAACTACGAGCAGTACTTC	CASSAGLNYEQYF
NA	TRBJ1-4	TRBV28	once	TGTGCCAGCAGTTTTCAAGGGCTAACTAATGAAAAACTGTTTTTT	CASSFQGLTNEKLFF
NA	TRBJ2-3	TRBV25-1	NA	TGTGCCAGCAGTTTCGGCGGTTGGGGTGATACGCAGTATTTT	CASSFGGWGDTQYF
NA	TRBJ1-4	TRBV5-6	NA	TGTGCCAGCAGCTTGGTCGCAGGCACGGTTGAAAAACTGTTTTTT	CASSLVAGTVEKLFF
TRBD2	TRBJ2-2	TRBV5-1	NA	TGCGCCAGCAGTTTTGGACTAGCGGGCAACACCGGGGAGCTGTTTTTT	CASSFGLAGNTGELFF
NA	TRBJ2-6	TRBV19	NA	TGTGCCAGTAGGGACAAGTCCTCGGGGGCCAACGTCCTGACTTTC	CASRDKSSGANVLTF
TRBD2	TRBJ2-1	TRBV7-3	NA	TGTGCCAGCAGCTTAAGTGCTAGCGGGGCGTTTGAGCAGTTCTTC	CASSLSASGAFEQFF
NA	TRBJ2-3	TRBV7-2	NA	TGTGCCAGCAGCCCCTACAATGCTGGCACAGATACGCAGTATTTT	CASSPYNAGTDTQYF
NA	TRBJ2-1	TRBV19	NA	TGTGCCAGTAGTGATGACGGAAACTACAATGAGCAGTTCTTC	CASSDDGNYNEQFF
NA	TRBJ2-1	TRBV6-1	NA	TGTGCCAGCAGCGCCCTCCGGGGGTCTGATGAGCAGTTCTTC	CASSALRGSDEQFF
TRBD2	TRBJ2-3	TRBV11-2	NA	TGTGCCAGCAGCTCGACTAGCGGGGGCCCGCGCACAGATACGCAGTATTTT	CASSSTSGGPRTDTQYF
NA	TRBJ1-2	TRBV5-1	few	TGCGCCAGCAGCTTGGTGGCAGACTATGGCTACACCTTC	CASSLVADYGYTF
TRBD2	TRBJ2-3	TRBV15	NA	TGTGCCACCAGCAGAGAACTAGCGGGAGCTAGCACAGATACGCAGTATTTT	CATSRELAGASTDTQYF
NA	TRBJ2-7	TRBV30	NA	TGTGCCTGGAGTGTACGCGAAGGGTGGTACGAGCAGTACTTC	CAWSVREGWYEQYF
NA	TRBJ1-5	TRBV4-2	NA	TGTGCCAGCAGCCAAGGACTAGGGGGGAATCAGCCCCAGCATTTT	CASSQGLGGNQPQHF
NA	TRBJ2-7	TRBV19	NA	TGTGCCAGTAGTATTCGTCTACAGACCTCCTACGAGCAGTACTTC	CASSIRLQTSYEQYF
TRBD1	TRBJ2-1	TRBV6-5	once	TGTGCCAGCAGCAGGACAGGCAATGAGCAGTTCTTC	CASSRTGNEQFF
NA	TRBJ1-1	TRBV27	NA	TGTGCCAGCAGTCTCCTGCCGGGTTCCCGGGGGGAGAACACTGAAGCTTTCTTT	CASSLLPGSRGENTEAFF
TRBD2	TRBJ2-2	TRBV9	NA	TGTGCCAGCAGCGCTACTAGCGGGGGACGAGGGGAGCTGTTTTTT	CASSATSGGRGELFF
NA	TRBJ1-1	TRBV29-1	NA	TGCAGCGTTGGTCAGACCGTCACTGAAGCTTTCTTT	CSVGQTVTEAFF
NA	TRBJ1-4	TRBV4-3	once	TGCGCCAGCAGCCAAGTCACTACAAGAGTGAGGGAAACTAATGAAAAACTGTTTTTT	CASSQVTTRVRETNEKLFF
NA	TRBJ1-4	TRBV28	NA	TGTGCCAGCAGTTTAGGGGATACAACTAATGAAAAACTGTTTTTT	CASSLGDTTNEKLFF
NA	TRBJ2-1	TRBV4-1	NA	TGCGCCAGCAGCCGACAGGCCAATGAGCAGTTCTTC	CASSRQANEQFF
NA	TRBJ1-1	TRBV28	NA	TGTGCCAGCATTCAGGGTGTCGGCACTGAAGCTTTCTTT	CASIQGVGTEAFF
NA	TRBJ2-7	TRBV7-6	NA	TGTGCCAGCAGCATAGGGGGCGAGCAGTACTTC	CASSIGGEQYF
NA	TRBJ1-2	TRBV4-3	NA	TGCGCCAGCAGCCGGCAAGGGGGGGACGGCTACACCTTC	CASSRQGGDGYTF
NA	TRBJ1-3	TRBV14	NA	TGTGCCAGCAGCCAACCACGGACCTTCCGACAGCCTGGAAACACCATATATTTT	CASSQPRTFRQPGNTIYF
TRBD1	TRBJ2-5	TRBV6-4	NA	TGTGCCAGCAGTGAAACAGGGGCCATCCAAGAGACCCAGTACTTC	CASSETGAIQETQYF
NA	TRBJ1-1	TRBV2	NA	TGTGCCAGCAGCCGACCGGACGGCAGTGCAATAGCTTTCTTT	CASSRPDGSAIAFF
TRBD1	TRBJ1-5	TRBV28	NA	TGTGCCAGCAACTACGGGGACAGGGGGATATATAGCAATCAGCCCCAGCATTTT	CASNYGDRGIYSNQPQHF
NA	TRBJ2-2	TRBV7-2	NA	TGTGCCAGCAGCTTAGGTTTAAACACCGGGGAGCTGTTTTTT	CASSLGLNTGELFF
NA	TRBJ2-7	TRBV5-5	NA	TGTGCCAGCAGCTTTCCCCAAGGCGCCGAGCAGTACTTC	CASSFPQGAEQYF
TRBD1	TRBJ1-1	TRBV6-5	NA	TGTGCCAGCAGTTACTCGAGGGACAGGATGAACACTGAAGCTTTCTTT	CASSYSRDRMNTEAFF
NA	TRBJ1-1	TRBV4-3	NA	TGCGCCAGCAGCCAAGAAGGGATGGGGGATGAAGCTTTCTTT	CASSQEGMGDEAFF
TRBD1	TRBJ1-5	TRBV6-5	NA	TGTGCCAGCAGTTACTCGACAGGGAGCAATCAGCCCCAGCATTTT	CASSYSTGSNQPQHF
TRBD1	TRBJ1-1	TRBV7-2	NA	TGTGCCAGCAGCCCAGGACAGGGGGCGCAGAACACTGAAGCTTTCTTT	CASSPGQGAQNTEAFF
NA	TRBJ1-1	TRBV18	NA	TGTGCCAGCTCACCACCAGGGGAGGGCCAGGTCACTGAAGCTTTCTTT	CASSPPGEGQVTEAFF
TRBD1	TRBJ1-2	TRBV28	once	TGTGCCAGCAGTTGGGGGACAGCAGCTAACTATGGCTACACCTTC	CASSWGTAANYGYTF
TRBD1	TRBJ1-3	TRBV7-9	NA	TGTGCCAGCAGCTTAGTACAGGGGGCGGACACCATATATTTT	CASSLVQGADTIYF
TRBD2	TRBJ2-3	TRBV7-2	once	TGTGCCAGCAGCTTAGGAGCGGGAGGCCGCACAGATACGCAGTATTTT	CASSLGAGGRTDTQYF
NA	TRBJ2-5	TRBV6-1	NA	TGTGCCAGCAGTGAACAACAGGCCTACCAAGAGACCCAGTACTTC	CASSEQQAYQETQYF
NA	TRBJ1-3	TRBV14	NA	TGTGCCAGCAGCCAAGGGGTGACCATATATTTT	CASSQGVTIYF
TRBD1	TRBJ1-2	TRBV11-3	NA	TGTGCCAGCAGCTTAAGTTGGGACAGAGTTGGCTACACCTTC	CASSLSWDRVGYTF
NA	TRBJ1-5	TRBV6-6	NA	TGTGCCAGCAGCTACGTACAGGACAGCAATCAGCCCCAGCATTTT	CASSYVQDSNQPQHF
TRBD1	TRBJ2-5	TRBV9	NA	TGTGCCAGCAGCTTCCTAGGGACAGACCAAGAGACCCAGTACTTC	CASSFLGTDQETQYF
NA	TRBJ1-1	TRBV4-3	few	TGCGCCAGCAGCCAGCAGGGCACCCCGGGAGCTGAAGCTTTCTTT	CASSQQGTPGAEAFF
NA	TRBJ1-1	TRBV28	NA	TGTGCCAGCAGTTTCCAGGCGAACACTGAAGCTTTCTTT	CASSFQANTEAFF
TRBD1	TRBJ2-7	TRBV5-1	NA	TGCGCCAGCAGCATAAGACAGGGGGGAACCTACGAGCAGTACTTC	CASSIRQGGTYEQYF